One sample yielded the 3 T cell receptor beta chains listed below, sequenced in a study of T cell changes during pregnancy in multiple sclerosis. Assay: immunoSEQ multiplex PCR; the TCRdb copy retains only in-frame clones and omits some. This repertoire shows about 41,000 clones, 90% found once; its top ten account for more than 8.5%. Sequencing used CD8+ T cells from peripheral blood mononuclear cells, obtained in the first trimester of pregnancy. These receptors were collected from a female donor with multiple sclerosis, enrolled in a pregnancy study.

The chain links TRBV11-2 to TRBJ2-2, with D maybe TRBD1 (6 bases). Germline V gene lookup returns CDR1 SGHAT and CDR2 FQNNGV. The CDR3 contains 18 residues. V shed 0 bases and J shed 5 bases, with 19 bases lying between them. The CDR3 nucleotides read TGTGCCAGCAGCTTAGAGTTCAGGGGAGTGTTTGGAACCGGGGAGCTGTTTTTT. As protein: CASSLEFRGVFGTGELFF.

This clone was recorded only once. This sequence joins TRBV27 and TRBJ2-7, with 7 bases fitting TRBD1. V was clipped by 3 bases and J by 4 bases; unmatched bases: 3. Germline-derived CDR1 and CDR2 are MNHEY and SMNVEV (reference sequence). The CDR3 has 13 residues. The CDR3 DNA is TGTGCCAGCAGTTTCGGGACAGCGTACGAGCAGTACTTC. Protein: CASSFGTAYEQYF.

The V gene is TRBV27, the J gene TRBJ2-7, with 11 positions matching TRBD1. J was trimmed by 5 bases and V by 5 bases; bases with no gene match: 5. The CDR3 loop spans 14 amino acids. Germline CDR1 and CDR2: MNHEY and SMNVEV (reference sequence). The chain's CDR3 is CASSPGQGGHEQYF. The CDR3 nucleotides read TGTGCCAGCAGTCCGGGACAGGGGGGCCACGAGCAGTACTTC.